The 25 T cell receptor beta chains below come from one sample, sequenced in a study of human T cells and chemical hapten exposure. TCRdb processed the RACE reads anew with MiXCR; each CDR3 protein has one entry. The sample gives about 120,000 distinct CDR3 sequences, 12% of which show up once; just over 1.4% is in the top ten. The time point denotes: patch test 1, 2 weeks after DPC sensitization. This sample's treatment: therapeutic diphenylcyclopropenone sensitization with weekly scalp DPC. The sequencing here drew on whole blood, taken in connection with sensitization to the hapten diphenylcyclopropenone (DPC). These TCRs come from a woman between 45 and 65 years old with alopecia areata. Some clones in this sample may be carry-over from other donors' samples.

A few counts support this clonotype. The V and J genes are TRBV20-1 and TRBJ2-7; D might be TRBD1 or TRBD2, each matching 5 bases. The CDR3 sequence is 16 residues long. Germline assignment: CDR1 DFQATT and CDR2 SNEGSKA (reference sequence). V lost 5 bases and J lost 1, with 21 bases in between. The CDR3 reads CSAPPGPSRGSYEQYF. The DNA for the CDR3 is TGCAGTGCTCCCCCGGGACCGTCAAGAGGTTCCTACGAGCAGTACTTC.

This clonotype was seen only a few times. It is unclear where the CDR3 begins or ends on the DNA, so no DNA is shown, and the CDR3 is as TCRdb lists it. This chain joins TRBV19 and TRBJ2-1; TRBD2 is the table's D call and was not checked against the DNA. The CDR3 contains 17 residues when both ends are counted. Germline CDR1 is LNHDA and CDR2 is SQIVND (reference sequence). The CDR3 sequence is CASTSVRAGETYNEQFF.

The chain carries TRBV29-1 and TRBJ1-5, with TRBD1 as a possible D gene (6 bases). CDR3 length: 13 residues. Trimming stripped 4 bases from V and 1 base from J, with 8 bases between. The germline V gene encodes CDR1 SQVTM and CDR2 ANQGSEA. The CDR3 DNA follows: TGCAGCGTTGGGGGGGCGAGCAATCAGCCCCAGCATTTT. Translated, it gives CSVGGASNQPQHF. Variable domain in full (rest from reference TRBV29-1 and TRBJ1-5): SAVISQKPSRDICQRGTSLTIQCQVDSQVTMMFWYRQQPGQSLTLIATANQGSEATYESGFVIDKFPISRPNLTFSTLTVSNMSPEDSSIYLCSVGGASNQPQHFGDGTRLSIL.

The table lists this clonotype with a few counts. This rearrangement joins TRBV29-1 to TRBJ1-2; TRBD1 is a possible D gene (5 bases). The CDR3 contains 11 residues. Germline V CDR1 and CDR2: SQVTM, ANQGSEA. Deletions cut 6 bases from V and 9 bases from J, with 14 bases between. The CDR3 bases are TGCAGCGTCGGGACCAACGCTCGCTACACCTTC. It translates to CSVGTNARYTF.

The chain joins TRBV6-2 or TRBV6-3 to TRBJ1-5; 7 positions agree with TRBD1. The CDR3 is 14 residues long. V shed 7 bases and J 2 bases; nucleotides not matched to a gene: 5. Germline CDR1 MNHEY, CDR2 SVGEGT. CDR3: CASNLQGGNQPQHF. The CDR3 DNA follows: TGTGCCAGCAACCTCCAGGGGGGCAATCAGCCCCAGCATTTT.

This clonotype was seen a handful of times. This chain uses TRBV4-3 with TRBJ2-3, with D tentatively TRBD2 (5 bases). With 2 bases removed from V and 5 bases from J, the gap between germline ends came to 14 bases. The CDR3 spans 15 residues. Germline V CDR1 and CDR2: LGHNA, YSLEER. CDR3 in amino acids: CASSQIEGEGDTQYF. The CDR3 DNA follows: TGCGCCAGCAGCCAAATCGAGGGAGAGGGAGATACGCAGTATTTT.

This chain uses TRBV6-1 with TRBJ2-7; D remains unclear. CDR1 MNHNS and CDR2 SASEGT come from the germline V gene. V was pared by 6 bases and J by 4 bases, with 16 bases between. The CDR3 has 14 residues. The CDR3 DNA sequence: TGTGCCAGCAGCGCCCAAACCCGAACTTACGAGCAGTACTTC. Residues: CASSAQTRTYEQYF.

A single count supports this clonotype. This chain joins TRBV28 and TRBJ1-5, with D uncertain. CDR1 and CDR2 from the germline V gene are MDHEN and SYDVKM. The CDR3 loop spans 14 amino acids. The V and J ends lost 6 bases and 5 bases respectively, with 14 bases between them. Written as DNA, the CDR3 is TGTGCCAGCAGCAAGGGAGGAAGTGATCAGCCCCAGCATTTT. Residues: CASSKGGSDQPQHF.

The V and J genes are TRBV28 and TRBJ2-3, with 8 bases that match TRBD1. CDR3 size: 16 residues. The V segment lost 5 bases and the J segment 0 bases; nucleotides outside the gene matches: 7. Germline CDR1 and CDR2: MDHEN and SYDVKM. The CDR3 DNA sequence: TGTGCCAGCAGTCAGATCCGGACAGGGAGCACAGATACGCAGTATTTT. Its translation is CASSQIRTGSTDTQYF.

With respect to this clonotype: A much larger clone differs from this one at a single base, so this may be a read error. V usage is TRBV2 and J usage is TRBJ2-3; TRBD2 matches 15 bases. Germline V gene lookup returns CDR1 SNHLY and CDR2 FYNNEI. J lost 4 bases, V lost 5 bases, and 4 bases had no gene match. The CDR3 has 16 amino acids. CDR3 loop: CASSWTSGRAADTQYF. The CDR3 DNA reads as TGTGCCAGCAGTTGGACTAGCGGGAGGGCCGCAGATACGCAGTATTTT.

The chain combines TRBV1 with TRBJ2-1; the listed D gene, TRBD2, was not tested against the DNA. TRBV1 is given as a pseudogene. CDR3 length equals 15 residues. This CDR3 reads CTSSSRDSAYNEQFF. In DNA, the CDR3 is TGCACCAGCAGCTCGCGGGACTCCGCCTACAATGAGCAGTTCTTC.

The table lists this clonotype with a few counts. This CDR3 reads CASSSPPGVSTDTQYF. CDR3 in DNA: TGTGCCAGCAGCTCCCCCCCGGGAGTTAGCACAGATACGCAGTATTTT. This chain uses TRBV5-4 with TRBJ2-3, with D perhaps matching TRBD2 (6 bases). The germline gives CDR1 SGHNT, CDR2 YYREEE (reference sequence). The V end lost 3 bases, the J end lost 0 bases, and 14 bases lay between the germline ends. This CDR3 region has 16 residues.

This chain links TRBV4-3 with TRBJ2-3; 10 bases match TRBD2. The CDR3 has 16 residues. Germline CDR1 is LGHNA and CDR2 is YSLEER. V lost 0 bases to trimming and J lost 1 base; unmatched junction nucleotides: 1. CDR3 DNA sequence: TGCGCCAGCAGCCAAGAACTAGCGGGACGCACAGATACGCAGTATTTT. As protein: CASSQELAGRTDTQYF.

The CDR3 sequence is CASGRWETQYF. The CDR3 DNA is TGTGCCAGCGGGAGATGGGAGACCCAGTACTTC. This chain joins TRBV12-3 or TRBV12-4 and TRBJ2-5, with D perhaps matching TRBD2 (5 bases). The CDR3 contains 11 residues. V was pared by 8 bases and J by 5 bases, with 9 bases between.

This clonotype has a handful of counts. The chain has TRBV6-6 and TRBJ1-5; 10 bases are a match to TRBD1. V lost 6 bases, J lost 6 bases, and 2 bases stayed unmatched. Germline CDR1 is MNHNY and CDR2 is SVGAGI (reference sequence). This CDR3 spans 13 amino acids. The CDR3 region has the DNA TGTGCCAGCAGGACAGGGGGCAGTCAGCCCCAGCATTTT. This translates into CASRTGGSQPQHF.

This clonotype was observed a few times. The V call is TRBV11-3, the J call TRBJ2-6; TRBD2 matches 8 bases. The CDR3 is 15 amino acids. V shed 5 bases, J shed 2 bases, and the junction held 2 bases outside the gene matches. Germline CDR1 and CDR2: SGHNT and YENEEA. The CDR3 loop reads CASSIAGTGANVLTF. CDR3 nucleotide sequence: TGTGCCAGCAGCATAGCGGGGACTGGGGCCAACGTCCTGACTTTC.

The sample holds one count of this clonotype. A read error is likely, as this CDR3 ends without the conserved phenylalanine or tryptophan. The gene calls are TRBV28 and TRBJ2-3, with no clear D. Germline V gene lookup returns CDR1 MDHEN and CDR2 SYDVKM. This CDR3 contains 14 residues. The V gene lost 7 bases and the J gene lost 4 bases, with 15 bases spanning the gap. CDR3 coding DNA: TGTGCCAGCAATCTCCACCGCCGGGCAGATACGCAGTATTGT. Encoded protein: CASNLHRRADTQYC.

The chain employs TRBV29-1 and TRBJ2-7, with D uncertain. V was cut by 6 bases and J by 3 bases, with 3 bases left in between. Germline assignment: CDR1 SQVTM and CDR2 ANQGSEA. The length of the CDR3 is 9 residues. In DNA form, the CDR3 reads TGCAGCGTCGGCTACGAGCAGTACTTC. It is translated as CSVGYEQYF.

This clonotype was found a few times. The chain links TRBV4-3 to TRBJ1-1; D remains unclear. V was shortened by 1 base and J by 2 bases, with 14 bases between the two germline ends. Germline CDR1 is LGHNA and CDR2 is YSLEER. The length of the CDR3 is 16 residues. The CDR3 reads CASSQGIGRGNTEAFF. CDR3 DNA sequence: TGCGCCAGCAGCCAAGGAATAGGCAGAGGAAACACTGAAGCTTTCTTT.

This clonotype has ten or more counts. The CDR3 DNA is TGTGCCAGCAGGCTGACAGGTCTTTTGTACCATGAGCAGTTCTTC. It specifies CASRLTGLLYHEQFF. V gene TRBV27 combines with J gene TRBJ2-1; D might be TRBD1 (6 bases). Germline CDR1 reads MNHEY; CDR2 reads SMNVEV (reference sequence). The CDR3 covers 15 residues. V was clipped by 6 bases and J by 8 bases, with 20 bases between them.

V usage is TRBV9 and J usage is TRBJ1-1; TRBD1 aligns across 8 bases. Unmatched junction bases numbered 11, after V lost 2 bases and J lost 8 bases. This CDR3 contains 15 residues. Germline assignment: CDR1 SGDLS and CDR2 YYNGEE. CDR3 bases: TGTGCCAGCAGCGTGATGGACAGGGCAATTGCAGAAGCTTTCTTT. Translation gives CASSVMDRAIAEAFF. Supplemented by reference TRBV9 and TRBJ1-1, the full variable domain reads DSGVTQTPKHLITATGQRVTLRCSPRSGDLSVYWYQQSLDQGLQFLIQYYNGEERAKGNILERFSAQQFPDLHSELNLSSLELGDSALYFCASSVMDRAIAEAFFGQGTRLTVV.

The rearrangement joins TRBV6-1 to TRBJ1-1; 8 bases agree with TRBD1. Looked up from germline, CDR1 is MNHNS and CDR2 is SASEGT. The V and J ends lost 8 bases and 5 bases, in that order; junction bases with no gene match: 7. The CDR3 covers 13 residues. The CDR3 DNA reads TGTGCCAGCGGACGACAGGGGAGGACTGAAGCTTTCTTT. Translating it yields CASGRQGRTEAFF.

This clonotype appeared many times. The germline gene is not matched at one end of the junction; a read error may be the cause. CDR3 DNA: TGTGCTAGCAGCTCGAACCGGGTAGCGGGGGGGTATGATAGCACAGATACGCAGTATTTT. This encodes CASSSNRVAGGYDSTDTQYF. The chain is built from TRBV7-7 and TRBJ2-3; 11 bases line up with TRBD2. The CDR3 has 20 amino acids. From germline, CDR1 is SSHAT and CDR2 FNYEAQ (reference sequence).

This clonotype was counted ten times or more. V and J are TRBV7-2 and TRBJ2-5; D unclear. With 1 base removed from V and 5 bases from J, the gap between germline ends came to 11 bases. The germline V gene encodes CDR1 SGHTA and CDR2 FQGNSA. The CDR3 consists of 14 residues. The CDR3 reads CASSLESRLETQYF. DNA for the CDR3: TGTGCCAGCAGCTTAGAATCTAGATTGGAGACCCAGTACTTC.

This clonotype appeared many times. The V and J genes are TRBV6-5 and TRBJ2-5, with D perhaps TRBD1 (8 bases). Germline V gives CDR1 MNHEY, CDR2 SVGAGI. The CDR3 spans 14 residues. V lost 5 bases and J 5 bases, leaving 15 bases between the germline ends. CDR3 protein: CASSHGQGGETQYF. As DNA, the CDR3 is TGTGCCAGCAGTCACGGACAGGGAGGGGAGACCCAGTACTTC.